The 32 T cell receptor beta chains reported below all come from one sample, sequenced in a study of sequential checkpoint blockade in melanoma (dated by TCRdb to between 2018 and 2021). The treatment or condition label for this specimen denotes: randomized to nivolumab then ipilimumab (arm A) or the reverse (arm B). The protocol used for the library was the immunoSEQ multiplex PCR assay. The source is immuneACCESS, and TCRdb retained only in-frame sequences with V and J called. Part of the clones is not carried over; for the studies checked, unresolved V genes explain less than half of this, and the remainder is unexplained. Recorded for this sample are 5,000 or so clones; 55% to 75% of them occurred a single time. The ten largest clones represent approximately 61% of the sample. The sample in question was CD8+ T cells sorted from blood (inferred from file names), obtained from a patient given nivolumab and ipilimumab in sequence. Receptors originate from a human donor with melanoma.

V gene TRBV6-7 combines with J gene TRBJ1-5; D may be TRBD1 (5 bases). TRBV6-7 is assigned to the ORF class and has an uncertain function. V gave up 0 bases and J gave up 4 bases, with 13 bases separating them. The CDR3 consists of 16 residues. In nucleotides, the CDR3 is TGTGCCAGCAGTTACTCGGGGGGGGAAACAAATCAGCCCCAGCATTTT. Translated, it gives CASSYSGGETNQPQHF.

The chain joins TRBV4-1 to TRBJ2-7; 8 bases are a match to TRBD2. The CDR3 consists of 16 residues. Losses at the gene ends were 0 bases for V and 4 bases for J; bases not matched to a gene: 8. The germline gives CDR1 MGHRA, CDR2 YSYEKL. The CDR3 loop reads CASSQDLGLDSYEQYF. DNA of the CDR3: TGCGCCAGCAGCCAAGATTTGGGACTAGACTCATACGAGCAGTACTTC.

The J gene is TRBJ2-2, the V gene TRBV5-8; 8 bases align to TRBD1. CDR1 and CDR2 from the germline V gene are SGHTS and YDEGEE. The ends lost 0 bases at V and 5 bases at J; junction bases unmatched: 0. The CDR3 totals 14 residues. The CDR3 protein is CASSLGQGTGELFF. For the CDR3, the DNA is TGTGCCAGCAGCTTGGGACAGGGGACCGGGGAGCTGTTTTTT. Combining the CDR3 with reference TRBV5-8 and TRBJ2-2 gives the whole variable domain EAGVTQSPTHLIKTRGQQATLRCSPISGHTSVYWYQQALGLGLQFLLWYDEGEERNRGNFPPRFSGRQFPNYSSELNVNALELEDSALYLCASSLGQGTGELFFGEGSRLTVL.

The chain recombines TRBV7-9 with TRBJ1-1; D perhaps matches TRBD1 (5 bases). The CDR3 sequence is 16 residues long. Trimming removed 4 bases from V and 4 bases from J, with 19 bases in between. Germline CDR1 SEHNR, CDR2 FQNEAQ (reference sequence). CDR3 nucleotide sequence: TGTGCCAGCAGCTCCCTCACTTGGGGCCTGGGCACTGAAGCTTTCTTT. Translated: CASSSLTWGLGTEAFF.

This clone was found a few times. The chain carries TRBV9 and TRBJ1-5; 7 bases fit TRBD1. CDR3 size: 15 residues. Germline CDR1 SGDLS, CDR2 YYNGEE. V lost 4 bases and J lost 0; bases outside the gene matches: 4. CDR3: CASSSTGNSNQPQHF. The CDR3 nucleotides read TGTGCCAGCAGCTCGACAGGGAATAGCAATCAGCCCCAGCATTTT.

This chain connects TRBV27 to TRBJ1-5; D is perhaps TRBD1 (5 bases). CDR1 and CDR2 from the germline V gene are MNHEY and SMNVEV (reference sequence). The ends were cut back, 6 bases at V and 4 bases at J, with 10 bases in the middle. The CDR3 runs 13 residues. DNA of the CDR3: TGTGCCAGCAGCTGGGGGGTAAATCAGCCCCAGCATTTT. Its protein is CASSWGVNQPQHF.

V is TRBV7-3 and J is TRBJ2-7; TRBD2 matches at 7 bases. This CDR3 region has 15 residues. Trimming took 5 bases from V and 3 from J; bases not matched to a gene: 10. The germline gives CDR1 SGHTA, CDR2 FQGTGA. The CDR3 region has the DNA TGTGCCAGCAGCCCGAACCCTAGCGGCTTCTACGAGCAGTACTTC. It codes for CASSPNPSGFYEQYF.

This chain connects TRBV7-9 to TRBJ2-7; D possibly corresponds to TRBD2 (6 bases). The CDR3 consists of 15 residues. V lost 4 bases and J lost 5, with 18 bases in between. Germline values: CDR1 SEHNR, CDR2 FQNEAQ (reference sequence). In DNA form, the CDR3 reads TGTGCCAGCAGCTCAAGGAGGGAGGTCGGCGACGAGCAGTACTTC. It translates to CASSSRREVGDEQYF.

In its sample, this clone was seen once. The V call is TRBV19, the J call TRBJ2-3; the match to TRBD1 covers 8 bases. Per germline, CDR1 LNHDA and CDR2 SQIVND (reference sequence). Unmatched junction bases numbered 10, after V lost 4 bases and J lost 1 base. The CDR3 is 17 residues long. The CDR3 here is CASSTTGQGGRTDTQYF. The CDR3 DNA reads as TGTGCCAGTAGTACCACAGGACAGGGAGGTCGCACAGATACGCAGTATTTT.

The V call is TRBV29-1, the J call TRBJ1-2; tentatively, D is TRBD1 (5 bases). The CDR3 length is 13 residues. V was trimmed by 1 base and J by 6 bases, leaving 12 bases between them. Germline CDR1 reads SQVTM; CDR2 reads ANQGSEA. CDR3 in DNA: TGCAGCGTTGAAGGGGGACTCGTAGATGGCTACACCTTC. Amino acids: CSVEGGLVDGYTF.

This chain connects TRBV7-9 to TRBJ1-2; D is possibly TRBD1 (6 bases). The V gene's germline CDR1 is SEHNR and CDR2 FQNEAQ (reference sequence). This CDR3 region has 13 residues. V lost 5 bases and J 4 bases, leaving 11 bases between the germline ends. The CDR3 loop is CASSPQGTYGYTF. CDR3 nucleotide sequence: TGTGCCAGCAGCCCACAGGGAACCTATGGCTACACCTTC.

The chain's CDR3 is CASSNVGTGNEQYF. In DNA form, the CDR3 reads TGTGCCAGCAGCAACGTCGGGACAGGTAACGAGCAGTACTTC. The rearrangement uses TRBV11-3 and TRBJ2-7; TRBD1 matches 8 bases. The junction had 8 bases not matched to a gene; V was cut back by 5 bases and J by 5 bases. Germline loops: CDR1 SGHNT, CDR2 YENEEA. CDR3 length: 14 amino acids.

The chain carries TRBV6-1 and TRBJ1-3; TRBD1 might be the D (6 bases). The CDR3 totals 15 residues. The germline V gene has CDR1 MNHNS and CDR2 SASEGT. The V end was cut by 8 bases, the J end by 0 bases, with 14 bases between. The chain's CDR3 is CASSGGRGSGNTIYF. The CDR3 DNA is TGTGCCAGCTCGGGGGGCCGCGGCTCTGGAAACACCATATATTTT.

V is TRBV19 and J is TRBJ2-6; 7 nucleotides agree with TRBD1. The CDR3 totals 17 residues. The germline V gene encodes CDR1 LNHDA and CDR2 SQIVND (reference sequence). Germline trimming cut 6 bases from V and 0 bases from J; bases unmatched to any gene: 8. The CDR3 DNA follows: TGTGCCAGTAGCCGGGACAGCCTGGGCTCTGGGGCCAACGTCCTGACTTTC. This translates into CASSRDSLGSGANVLTF.

The V gene is TRBV10-1, the J gene TRBJ2-5, with a tentative D call TRBD2 (6 bases). Germline V gene data show CDR1 as WNHNN and CDR2 as SYGVQD (reference sequence). Trimming shortened V by 8 bases and J by 2 bases, and 27 bases separated the two germline ends. The CDR3 runs to 18 residues. The CDR3 DNA follows: TGCGCCAGCCTTTCCCAGGAACCCATAGCGGAGATACAAGAGACCCAGTACTTC. It translates to CASLSQEPIAEIQETQYF.

This clone came up a few times. The chain joins TRBV6-1 to TRBJ2-3, with 10 bases that match TRBD2. This CDR3 is 15 amino acids long. The V gene's germline CDR1 is MNHNS and CDR2 SASEGT. V shed 8 bases and J 2 bases; nucleotides not matched to a gene: 7. DNA of the CDR3: TGTGCCAGCTGCCCTAGCGGGGGAGACACAGATACGCAGTATTTT. This encodes CASCPSGGDTDTQYF.

The gene calls are TRBV28 and TRBJ2-5; 12 bases line up with TRBD2. Looked up from germline, CDR1 is MDHEN and CDR2 is SYDVKM. The CDR3 spans 17 residues. The V and J ends lost 3 bases and 1 base, in that order; junction bases with no gene match: 6. The CDR3 spells CASSFATGLAGQETQYF. The DNA for the CDR3 is TGTGCCAGCAGTTTTGCAACGGGACTAGCGGGCCAAGAGACCCAGTACTTC. Combining the CDR3 with reference TRBV28 and TRBJ2-5 gives the whole variable domain DVKVTQSSRYLVKRTGEKVFLECVQDMDHENMFWYRQDPGLGLRLIYFSYDVKMKEKGDIPEGYSVSREKKERFSLILESASTNQTSMYLCASSFATGLAGQETQYFGPGTRLLVL.

This clone is categorized as medium-sized. The rearrangement joins TRBV10-3 to TRBJ2-7; 12 bases align to TRBD1. The CDR3 is made up of 15 amino acids. The trim removed 4 bases at V and 4 bases at J, leaving 5 bases unmatched. Looked up from germline, CDR1 is ENHRY and CDR2 is SYGVKD. DNA for the CDR3: TGTGCCATCAGTGCCTTGGGACAGGGGGCTTACGAGCAGTACTTC. It codes for CAISALGQGAYEQYF.

The chain joins TRBV5-6 to TRBJ2-7; unclear D gene. The germline V gene has CDR1 SGHDT and CDR2 YYEEEE. Between the trimmed V and J ends, which lost 0 bases and 4 bases, there was a span of 8 bases. The CDR3 extends over 13 amino acids. CDR3 DNA: TGTGCCAGCAGCTTGGGAGGCGGATACGAGCAGTACTTC. Translation: CASSLGGGYEQYF.

The J gene is TRBJ1-1, the V gene TRBV28; the D gene is possibly TRBD1 (5 bases). Per germline, CDR1 MDHEN and CDR2 SYDVKM. The CDR3 spans 13 residues. With 6 bases removed from V and 4 bases from J, the gap between germline ends came to 12 bases. CDR3 nucleotides: TGTGCCAGCAGACCCGACAGCAGCACTGAAGCTTTCTTT. Protein: CASRPDSSTEAFF. The full variable domain, with the rest looked up from reference TRBV28 and TRBJ1-1, is DVKVTQSSRYLVKRTGEKVFLECVQDMDHENMFWYRQDPGLGLRLIYFSYDVKMKEKGDIPEGYSVSREKKERFSLILESASTNQTSMYLCASRPDSSTEAFFGQGTRLTVV.

V gene TRBV6-1 combines with J gene TRBJ2-1, with D perhaps TRBD1 (5 bases). The CDR3 spans 15 residues. Between the trimmed V and J ends, which lost 1 base and 1 base, there was a span of 8 bases. Germline lookup yields CDR1 MNHNS and CDR2 SASEGT. CDR3 protein: CASSEEAGSYNEQFF. The CDR3 nucleotides read TGTGCCAGCAGTGAAGAGGCAGGGTCCTACAATGAGCAGTTCTTC.

The rearrangement joins TRBV7-9 to TRBJ2-5; 7 nucleotides line up with TRBD1. The closer fit of TRBJ2-7 to the DNA end suggests the J call may be wrong. This CDR3 is built from 16 residues. The germline V gene has CDR1 SEHNR and CDR2 FQNEAQ (reference sequence). The CDR3 spells CASSKTGTESSYEQYF. CDR3 DNA sequence: TGTGCCAGCAGCAAAACCGGGACAGAGAGCTCCTACGAGCAGTACTTC.

This clone occurred a few times. V and J are TRBV19 and TRBJ2-7; 9 bases match TRBD1. V was pared by 1 base and J by 4 bases, with 5 bases of the junction left unmatched. The germline V gene has CDR1 LNHDA and CDR2 SQIVND (reference sequence). This CDR3 has 15 amino acids. CDR3 nucleotide sequence: TGTGCCAGTAGTATAGGGAACAGGGGGCCATACGAGCAGTACTTC. Residues: CASSIGNRGPYEQYF.

The V gene is TRBV30, the J gene TRBJ1-4; 9 positions match TRBD1. V lost 1 base to trimming and J lost 8 bases; unmatched junction nucleotides: 2. This CDR3 is built from 13 residues. Germline CDR1 is GTSNPN and CDR2 is SVGIG (reference sequence). This CDR3 reads CAWSGGQGEKLFF. The DNA of the CDR3 is TGTGCCTGGAGTGGCGGACAGGGGGAAAAACTGTTTTTT.

The chain has TRBV30 and TRBJ2-1; 9 bases match TRBD2. Germline assignment: CDR1 GTSNPN and CDR2 SVGIG (reference sequence). V shed 0 bases and J 10 bases; nucleotides not matched to a gene: 7. The CDR3 is 14 residues long. CDR3 bases: TGTGCCTGGAGTGTACCAGGGGCGGGAGGGGAGCAGTTCTTC. Translation: CAWSVPGAGGEQFF.

The J gene is TRBJ1-5, the V gene TRBV28; D might be TRBD1 (5 bases). V was shortened by 7 bases and J by 1 base, with 17 bases between the two germline ends. Germline CDR1 is MDHEN and CDR2 is SYDVKM. This CDR3 contains 16 residues. The CDR3 region is CASTPTGVRSNQPQHF. The CDR3 region has the DNA TGTGCCAGCACCCCCACGGGGGTCCGCAGCAATCAGCCCCAGCATTTT. The full variable domain, rest sourced from reference TRBV28 and TRBJ1-5, is DVKVTQSSRYLVKRTGEKVFLECVQDMDHENMFWYRQDPGLGLRLIYFSYDVKMKEKGDIPEGYSVSREKKERFSLILESASTNQTSMYLCASTPTGVRSNQPQHFGDGTRLSIL.

This clone was counted only a few times. The chain is built from TRBV4-2 and TRBJ2-7; 10 bases line up with TRBD2. CDR1 and CDR2 from the germline V gene are LGHNA and YNFKEQ. CDR3 length equals 15 residues. The ends lost 1 base at V and 0 bases at J; junction bases unmatched: 0. The CDR3 nucleotides read TGTGCCAGCAGCCAAGGACTAGCGGGCTCCTACGAGCAGTACTTC. Translated, it gives CASSQGLAGSYEQYF.

This clone showed up just once. The rearrangement links TRBV30 to TRBJ2-1; 8 positions match TRBD2. Germline-derived CDR1 and CDR2 are GTSNPN and SVGIG (reference sequence). The CDR3 totals 15 residues. Trimming removed 3 bases from V and 7 bases from J; junction bases left unmatched: 11. CDR3 in DNA: TGTGCCTGGAGACACCGCAGCGGGAGTTATAATGAGCAGTTCTTC. As protein: CAWRHRSGSYNEQFF.

The chain links TRBV27 to TRBJ2-1; D gene uncertain. V was shortened by 2 bases and J by 2 bases, with 19 bases between the two germline ends. This CDR3 region has 18 residues. CDR1 MNHEY and CDR2 SMNVEV come from the germline V gene (reference sequence). As DNA, the CDR3 is TGTGCCAGCAGTTTAGGTTATGTGAGTCAGCTAGCCTACAATGAGCAGTTCTTC. Protein: CASSLGYVSQLAYNEQFF.

V is TRBV10-3 and J is TRBJ2-7; TRBD1 matches 7 bases. Trimming removed 3 bases from V and 2 bases from J; junction bases left unmatched: 7. CDR3 size: 15 residues. Germline loops: CDR1 ENHRY, CDR2 SYGVKD. The CDR3 nucleotides are TGTGCCATCAGTGAAAGGGACAGATCGCCCTACGAGCAGTACTTC. This codes for CAISERDRSPYEQYF.

The chain employs TRBV9 and TRBJ1-1; 8 bases line up with TRBD1. Germline V gives CDR1 SGDLS, CDR2 YYNGEE. Germline trimming cut 0 bases from V and 5 bases from J; bases unmatched to any gene: 6. CDR3 length: 15 amino acids. The CDR3 DNA is TGTGCCAGCAGCGTAGCCCAGGGGGCGAGGACTGAAGCTTTCTTT. Translating it yields CASSVAQGARTEAFF.

This chain links TRBV30 with TRBJ2-1, with 10 bases that match TRBD1. Germline V CDR1 and CDR2: GTSNPN, SVGIG (reference sequence). Trimming at V came to 5 bases and at J to 5 bases, leaving 6 bases not matched to a gene. CDR3 length equals 14 residues. This CDR3 is CAWETGGANNEQFF. CDR3 coding DNA: TGTGCCTGGGAGACAGGGGGCGCTAACAATGAGCAGTTCTTC.